Below are 7 T cell receptor beta chains sequenced from a single sample in a study of blood T cells in healthy people across ages. Primers used in a second PCR of about 6 to 12 cycles were a sample-barcoded 5' primer and a J-beta primer mix. TCRdb analysed the 5' RACE reads with MiXCR anew, one entry per CDR3 protein. The sample records over 1,500,000 distinct CDR3 sequences, about 39% being singletons. Sequenced input: blood. These receptors were collected from a human donor in good health.

The chain recombines TRBV13 with TRBJ1-2, with D unclear. The CDR3 is made up of 15 amino acids. V was pared by 6 bases and J by 4 bases, with 18 bases between. Germline assignment: CDR1 PRHDT and CDR2 FYEKMQ (reference sequence). CDR3 in amino acids: CASSQGLESSYGYTF. DNA of the CDR3: TGTGCCAGCAGTCAAGGACTGGAATCATCCTATGGCTACACCTTC.

This chain connects TRBV6-5 to TRBJ1-2, with D perhaps matching TRBD1 (6 bases). Deletions cut 2 bases from V and 6 bases from J, with 22 bases between. Germline values: CDR1 MNHEY, CDR2 SVGAGI. The CDR3 consists of 17 residues. CDR3 sequence reads: CASSYRGSSGGANGYTF. The CDR3 DNA reads TGTGCCAGCAGTTACAGGGGGTCGTCGGGGGGCGCAAATGGCTACACCTTC.

The chain combines TRBV6-2 or TRBV6-3 with TRBJ2-1; 11 bases fit TRBD2. Germline CDR1 is MNHEY and CDR2 is SVGEGT. The junction had 10 bases not matched to a gene; V was cut back by 6 bases and J by 0 bases. This CDR3 has 18 amino acids. This CDR3 reads CASRPGTSGFSSYNEQFF. In DNA, the CDR3 is TGTGCCAGCAGACCCGGGACTAGCGGATTCAGCTCCTACAATGAGCAGTTCTTC.

This clonotype turned up a few times. The V gene is TRBV10-3, the J gene TRBJ1-1, with D tentatively TRBD1 (5 bases). CDR3 length: 14 amino acids. Between the trimmed V and J ends, which lost 0 bases and 3 bases, there was a span of 8 bases. Germline CDR1 is ENHRY and CDR2 is SYGVKD. The CDR3 region is CAISESGADTEAFF. CDR3 DNA: TGTGCCATCAGTGAGTCAGGGGCTGACACTGAAGCTTTCTTT.

The CDR3 reads CASSPRGGGFRGYTF. DNA of the CDR3: TGTGCCAGCAGCCCAAGGGGAGGGGGCTTCAGAGGCTACACCTTC. The gene calls are TRBV11-3 and TRBJ1-2; 7 bases fit TRBD1. The CDR3 length is 15 residues. J was trimmed by 8 bases and V by 5 bases; bases with no gene match: 14. Germline V gene sequence: CDR1 SGHNT, CDR2 YENEEA.

This chain connects TRBV28 to TRBJ2-7; 7 bases map to TRBD1. This CDR3 comprises 17 residues. Trimming took 1 base from V and 7 from J; bases not matched to a gene: 16. CDR1 and CDR2 from the germline V gene are MDHEN and SYDVKM. In nucleotides, the CDR3 is TGTGCCAGCAGTTTATTTTCCGACCCGACAGGGAGAAGGGAGCAGTACTTC. This codes for CASSLFSDPTGRREQYF.

This chain uses TRBV20-1 with TRBJ2-5; the D gene is possibly TRBD2 (5 bases). With 1 base removed from V and 5 bases from J, the gap between germline ends came to 14 bases. This CDR3 has 14 amino acids. CDR1 and CDR2 from the germline V gene are DFQATT and SNEGSKA (reference sequence). CDR3 loop: CSARVWGALETQYF. The CDR3 nucleotides are TGCAGTGCTAGAGTGTGGGGAGCCTTGGAGACCCAGTACTTC.